This TCR beta chain emerged from a study of shared clonotypes between healthy human individuals. The CDR3 sequence is 19 residues long. Losses at the gene ends were 5 bases for V and 1 base for J; bases not matched to a gene: 20. The germline gives CDR1 LNHDA, CDR2 SQIVND (reference sequence). TCRdb keeps only in-frame clones here, not all; method: immunoSEQ multiplex PCR. This table holds approximately 720,000 clones, 92% found once. Naive CD8 cells comprised CD45RO-negative, CCR7-positively selected cells, excluding terminally differentiated effector memory CD45RA+ cells. All donors qualified as healthy HIV-negative adults and had experienced no recent acute infections or vaccinations.

The gene calls are TRBV19 and TRBJ2-7, with 7 positions matching TRBD2. Sequenced: naive CD8+ T cells sorted from blood. The sequence was obtained from a man aged 25-45 years in good health. Written as DNA, the CDR3 is TGTGCCAGTAGTGCCGGGGACTGGGACTATCTAGCGGATTCCTACGAGCAGTACTTC. Its translation is CASSAGDWDYLADSYEQYF.